This is a list of T cell receptor beta chains from one sample in a study of T cells in localized non-small cell lung cancer. Sequencing used immunoSEQ multiplex PCR; TCRdb keeps in-frame clones, though not all of them. The sample holds 75,000 to 80,000 clones, 80% seen once. Material: peripheral blood, obtained before any cancer treatment. Every receptor here comes from a female donor aged 60 or older with stage I lung adenocarcinoma. CDR3s include the opening cysteine and the closing phenylalanine or tryptophan.

v_call,j_call,cdr3_aa
TRBV7-2,TRBJ2-5,CASCPGTGFGGETQYF
TRBV7-9,TRBJ2-1,CASSSTLLERTKRDEQFF
TRBV5-6,TRBJ1-2,CASSLERSNYGYTF
TRBV5-6,TRBJ2-7,CASSALGDAGEQYF
TRBV27,TRBJ1-3,CASSWTFGGGNTIYF
TRBV5-8,TRBJ2-7,CASSLGGGSYEQYF
TRBV5-8,TRBJ2-3,CASSYQSTDTQYF
TRBV6-5,TRBJ2-5,CASSLDLAKETQYF
TRBV7-9,TRBJ1-5,CASSLTGSGNQPQHF
TRBV4-2,TRBJ2-1,CASSQDPGTGQHEQFF
TRBV30,TRBJ1-1,CAWKRGRDTEAFF
TRBV30,TRBJ2-7,CAWSVFDLSYEQYF
TRBV14,TRBJ1-2,CASSPMGQHANYGYTF
TRBV10-3,TRBJ2-5,CAISETTLGGETQYF
TRBV11-3,TRBJ2-7,CASSPGSSYEQYF
TRBV5-4,TRBJ2-7,CAVGTGRTYEQYF
TRBV11-2,TRBJ2-3,CASSLDGTRSDTQYF
TRBV27,TRBJ1-2,CASRRPGRDYGYTF
TRBV25-1,TRBJ1-1,CASSGDRTGGLRSTEAFF
TRBV18,TRBJ1-1,CASSVQGAGSTEAFF
TRBV4-1,-,CASSQRTGVSYEQYF
TRBV5-1,TRBJ1-4,CASRDREGEKLFF
TRBV19,TRBJ2-1,CASSSRQLRITNEQFF
TRBV6-6,TRBJ1-2,CASSTAGQGDSGYTF
TRBV5-1,TRBJ2-1,CASSLGLAGSNEQFF
TRBV21-1,TRBJ1-5,CASSAPAGGSNQPQHF
TRBV5-4,TRBJ1-3,CASSSDGYSGNTIYF
TRBV20-1,TRBJ2-1,CSARAHEQFF
TRBV5-1,TRBJ2-1,CASSLQRGLHNEQFF
TRBV19,TRBJ2-3,CASSIGQYGTDTQYF
TRBV30,TRBJ1-3,CAWSWAGTGNTIYF
TRBV27,TRBJ2-7,CASSSTQVGRLTYEQYF
TRBV7-3,TRBJ2-3,CASSFGVTDTQYF
TRBV11-2,TRBJ2-7,CASSLAWTAERYF
TRBV4-3,TRBJ2-3,CASSQDKEGLLTDTQYF
TRBV6-1,TRBJ2-3,CASSGDGLGSFRDTQYF
TRBV19,TRBJ1-2,CASLVPGQSSYTF
TRBV2,TRBJ1-4,CASSTDRATNEKLFF
TRBV29-1,TRBJ1-2,CSVEASTGGRDNYGYTF
TRBV29-1,TRBJ1-2,CSVPDRGGIYGYTF
TRBV4-1,TRBJ2-3,CASSQVLASTDTQYF
TRBV5-1,TRBJ1-1,CASSRKQGGGTEAFF